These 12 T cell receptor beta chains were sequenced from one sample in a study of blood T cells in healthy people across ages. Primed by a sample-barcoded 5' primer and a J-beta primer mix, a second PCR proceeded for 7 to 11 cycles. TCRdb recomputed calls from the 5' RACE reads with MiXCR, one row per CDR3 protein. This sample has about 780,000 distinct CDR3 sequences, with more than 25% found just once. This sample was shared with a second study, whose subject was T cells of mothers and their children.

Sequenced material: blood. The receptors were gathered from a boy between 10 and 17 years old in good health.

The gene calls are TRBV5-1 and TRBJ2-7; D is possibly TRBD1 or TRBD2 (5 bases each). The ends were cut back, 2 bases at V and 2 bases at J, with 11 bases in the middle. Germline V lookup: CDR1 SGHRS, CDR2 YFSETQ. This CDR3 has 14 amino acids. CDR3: CASSLSRDPYEQYF. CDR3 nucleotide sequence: TGCGCCAGCAGCTTATCACGGGACCCCTACGAGCAGTACTTC.

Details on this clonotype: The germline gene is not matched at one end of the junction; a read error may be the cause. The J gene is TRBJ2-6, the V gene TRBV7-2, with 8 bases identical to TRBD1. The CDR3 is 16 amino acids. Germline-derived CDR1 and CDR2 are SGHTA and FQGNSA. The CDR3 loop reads CASSFGPRGRPNALTF. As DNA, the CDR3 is TGTGCCAGCAGTTTTGGTCCCAGGGGGCGCCCCAACGCCCTGACTTTC. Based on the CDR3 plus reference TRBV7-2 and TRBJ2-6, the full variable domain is GAGVSQSPSNKVTEKGKDVELRCDPISGHTALYWYRQSLGQGLEFLIYFQGNSAPDKSGLPSDRFSAERTGGSVSTLTIQRTQQEDSAVYLCASSFGPRGRPNALTFGAGSRLTVL.

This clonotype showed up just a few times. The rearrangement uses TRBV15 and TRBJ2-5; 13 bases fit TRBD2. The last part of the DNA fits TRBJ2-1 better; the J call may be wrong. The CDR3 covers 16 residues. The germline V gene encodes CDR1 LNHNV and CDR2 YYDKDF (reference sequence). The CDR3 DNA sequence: TGTGCCACCAGCAGAGAGAGGACTAGCGGGGGTAATGAGCAGTTCTTC. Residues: CATSRERTSGGNEQFF.

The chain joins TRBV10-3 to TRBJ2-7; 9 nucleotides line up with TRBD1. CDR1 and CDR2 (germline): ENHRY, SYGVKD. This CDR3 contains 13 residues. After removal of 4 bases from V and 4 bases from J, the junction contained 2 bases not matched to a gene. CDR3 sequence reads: CAISGTGEYEQYF. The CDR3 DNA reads TGTGCCATCAGTGGGACAGGGGAATACGAGCAGTACTTC.

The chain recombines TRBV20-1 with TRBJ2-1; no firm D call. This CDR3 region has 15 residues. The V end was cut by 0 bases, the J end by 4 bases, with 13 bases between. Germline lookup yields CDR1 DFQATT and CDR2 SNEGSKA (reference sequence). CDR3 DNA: TGCAGTGCTAGAGACCGTTCCCCCCAGTACAATGAGCAGTTCTTC. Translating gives CSARDRSPQYNEQFF.

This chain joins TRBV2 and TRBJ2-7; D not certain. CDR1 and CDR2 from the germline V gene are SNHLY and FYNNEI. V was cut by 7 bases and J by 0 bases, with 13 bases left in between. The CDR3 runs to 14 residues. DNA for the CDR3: TGTGCCAGCAAGTTAGACCCAAGCTCCTACGAGCAGTACTTC. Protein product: CASKLDPSSYEQYF.

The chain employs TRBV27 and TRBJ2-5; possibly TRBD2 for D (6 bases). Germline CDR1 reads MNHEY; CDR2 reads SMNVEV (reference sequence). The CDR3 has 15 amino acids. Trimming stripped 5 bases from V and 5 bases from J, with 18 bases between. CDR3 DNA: TGTGCCAGCAGTCCCCTGACTGGCGGGGCGGAGACCCAGTACTTC. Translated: CASSPLTGGAETQYF.

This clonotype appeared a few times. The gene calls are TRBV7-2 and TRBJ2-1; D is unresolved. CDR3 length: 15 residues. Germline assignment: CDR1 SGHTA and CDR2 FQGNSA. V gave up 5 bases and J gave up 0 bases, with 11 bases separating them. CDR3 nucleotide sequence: TGTGCCAGCAGCCCCCAGGTCAGCTCCTACAATGAGCAGTTCTTC. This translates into CASSPQVSSYNEQFF.

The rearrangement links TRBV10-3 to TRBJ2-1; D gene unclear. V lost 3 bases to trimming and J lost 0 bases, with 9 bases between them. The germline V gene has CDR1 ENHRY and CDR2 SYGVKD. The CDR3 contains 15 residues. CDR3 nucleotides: TGTGCCATCAGTGAACCCAGGAGCTCCTACAATGAGCAGTTCTTC. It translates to CAISEPRSSYNEQFF.

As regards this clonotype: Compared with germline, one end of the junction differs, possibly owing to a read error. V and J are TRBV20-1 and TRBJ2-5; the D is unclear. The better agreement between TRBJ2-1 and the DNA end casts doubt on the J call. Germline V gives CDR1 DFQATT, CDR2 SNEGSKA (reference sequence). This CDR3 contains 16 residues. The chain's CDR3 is CSARDRVNPAYDEQFF. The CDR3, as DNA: TGCAGTGCTAGAGACCGGGTCAATCCGGCCTACGATGAGCAGTTCTTC.

The chain's CDR3 is CASSNTGSTDTQYF. CDR3 nucleotides: TGCGCCAGCAGCAATACAGGGAGCACAGATACGCAGTATTTT. This sequence joins TRBV5-1 and TRBJ2-3; D is possibly TRBD1 (6 bases). Germline V gene sequence: CDR1 SGHRS, CDR2 YFSETQ. V lost 4 bases and J 0 bases, leaving 9 bases between the germline ends. The CDR3 loop spans 14 amino acids. The full variable domain, completed using reference TRBV5-1 and TRBJ2-3, is KAGVTQTPRYLIKTRGQQVTLSCSPISGHRSVSWYQQTPGQGLQFLFEYFSETQRNKGNFPGRFSGRQFSNSRSEMNVSTLELGDSALYLCASSNTGSTDTQYFGPGTRLTVL.

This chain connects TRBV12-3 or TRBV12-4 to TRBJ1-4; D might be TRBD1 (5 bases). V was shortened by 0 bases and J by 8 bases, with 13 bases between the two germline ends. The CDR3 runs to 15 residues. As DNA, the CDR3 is TGTGCCAGCAGTTTAGCCCTGGGGGGGAACGAAAAACTGTTTTTT. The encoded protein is CASSLALGGNEKLFF.